This T cell receptor beta chain appears in the sequencing data of a study of T cell repertoires in cytomegalovirus infection. Background on the study: Both CMV infection and a matching HLA type were indicated by public TCR beta signatures.

Each CDR3 protein gets one entry after TCRdb re-called the reads with MiXCR. This table holds around 630,000 distinct CDR3 sequences, 20% to 25% found once. Remarks on this clonotype: Its antigen is undetermined.

CDR1 is MNHEY, CDR2 SMNVEV, per germline (reference sequence). This CDR3 contains 14 residues. Trimming cost V 2 bases and J 4 bases, with 10 bases left between them. Findings and caveats of the study: The ex vivo response was dominated by HLA-C-restricted CMV-specific TCR beta clonotypes. The cumulative frequency of public TCR beta families distinguished individuals who carried CMV together with the relevant HLA.

The chain uses TRBV27 and TRBJ2-3; D is possibly TRBD1 (5 bases). Sample: CD8+ T cells from PBMCs. The TCR originated in a human donor in good health (CMV status not recorded). Some clones in this sample may be carry-over from other donors' samples. The CDR3 bases are TGTGCCAGCAGTTTAAGACAGTCGGCAGATACGCAGTATTTT. The encoded protein is CASSLRQSADTQYF.